This passage covers 17 T cell receptor beta chains from one sample sequenced in a study of CXCR3-negative and CXCR3-positive naive CD8 T cells. All TRB cDNA libraries came from 5' RACE performed with UMI labels. TCRdb re-called the 5' RACE reads; every CDR3 protein appears as one record, without DNA. This table holds 23,000 or so distinct CDR3 sequences. The sequencing input was naive CXCR3- CD8+ T cells from blood. Subset noted: CD45RO-CCR7+CD27+CD95- naive CD8+ T cells lacking CXCR3 (TNR3-). The receptors come from a human donor in good health. Some clones in this sample may be carry-over from other donors' samples.

This chain uses TRBV5-1 with TRBJ1-1. The CDR3 length is 12 residues. CDR1 SGHRS and CDR2 YFSETQ come from the germline V gene. CDR3 loop: CASSTGNTEAFF.

The chain uses TRBV5-1 and TRBJ2-1; TCRdb outputs TRBD1, but without DNA this stays unchecked. The CDR3 extends over 15 amino acids. Looked up from germline, CDR1 is SGHRS and CDR2 is YFSETQ. Here the CDR3 reads CASSSRDTRDNEQFF.

The chain employs TRBV7-6 and TRBJ2-1. The CDR3 has 12 amino acids. Germline V gives CDR1 SGHVS, CDR2 FNYEAQ. This chain's CDR3 is CASSLVGNEQFF. Full variable domain (remainder filled in from reference TRBV7-6 and TRBJ2-1): GAGVSQSPRYKVTKRGQDVALRCDPISGHVSLYWYRQALGQGPEFLTYFNYEAQQDKSGLPNDRFSAERPEGSISTLTIQRTEQRDSAMYRCASSLVGNEQFFGPGTRLTVL.

The CDR3 spells CSARISRPHGYTF. The chain joins TRBV29-1 to TRBJ1-2. Germline V gene lookup returns CDR1 SQVTM and CDR2 ANQGSEA. The CDR3 is 13 residues long.

The CDR3 reads CSVEVLQYNEQFF. The chain employs TRBV29-1 and TRBJ2-1. Germline V gene sequence: CDR1 SQVTM, CDR2 ANQGSEA. The CDR3 spans 13 residues.

This rearrangement joins TRBV6-2 or TRBV6-3 to TRBJ2-7; the TCRdb call, TRBD1, lacks DNA for checking. Germline V lookup: CDR1 MNHEY, CDR2 SVGEGT. This CDR3 region has 17 residues. The CDR3 spells CASSTSWDGTEAYEQYF.

This chain links TRBV7-8 with TRBJ2-7. This CDR3 contains 12 residues. Germline V gives CDR1 SGHVS, CDR2 FQNEAQ. CDR3 loop: CASSETYSEQYF.

Here the CDR3 reads CSVEEAVDIQETQYF. The chain recombines TRBV29-1 with TRBJ2-5; TCRdb designates TRBD1, a call that cannot be tested without DNA. The CDR3 length is 15 residues. Germline CDR1 and CDR2: SQVTM and ANQGSEA.

V usage is TRBV9 and J usage is TRBJ2-7; TCRdb outputs TRBD2, but without DNA this stays unchecked. CDR1 is SGDLS and CDR2 is YYNGEE in the germline V gene. This CDR3 has 15 amino acids. CDR3 sequence reads: CASSVDGTRLDEQYF.

The rearrangement joins TRBV6-4 to TRBJ2-2; TCRdb gives TRBD2 as the D gene, but with no DNA this cannot be confirmed. The length of the CDR3 is 17 residues. CDR1 MRHNA and CDR2 SNTAGT come from the germline V gene. The CDR3 spells CASSDSGQRGDYGELFF.

The chain carries TRBV9 and TRBJ2-5; no DNA is available, so the TRBD2 call from TCRdb remains unchecked. The CDR3 has 15 residues. CDR1 is SGDLS, CDR2 YYNGEE, per germline. The CDR3 loop reads CASSWGRTSEETQYF.

The chain carries TRBV19 and TRBJ2-1; the TCRdb call, TRBD2, lacks DNA for checking. This CDR3 has 16 residues. The germline V gene encodes CDR1 LNHDA and CDR2 SQIVND (reference sequence). The CDR3 protein is CASSIVAGGSYNEQFF.

V is TRBV4-3 and J is TRBJ2-1; lacking DNA, the TRBD2 call made by TCRdb goes unchecked. CDR1 and CDR2 (germline): LGHNA, YSLEER. The CDR3 has 21 residues. CDR3 sequence reads: CASSQDRVDLAGIGSYNEQFF.

J is TRBJ2-3 and V is TRBV20-1; TCRdb selects TRBD2, and the lack of DNA leaves this call unchecked. Per germline, CDR1 DFQATT and CDR2 SNEGSKA (reference sequence). CDR3 size: 13 residues. CDR3 protein: CSAVAGWTDTQYF.

The chain links TRBV29-1 to TRBJ2-5; absent DNA, TCRdb's TRBD2 call cannot be checked. CDR3 length: 14 amino acids. The germline gives CDR1 SQVTM, CDR2 ANQGSEA. The CDR3 sequence is CSVELAGVQETQYF.

The rearrangement uses TRBV20-1 and TRBJ2-7; the TCRdb call, TRBD2, lacks DNA for checking. The CDR3 totals 17 residues. From germline, CDR1 is DFQATT and CDR2 SNEGSKA (reference sequence). This chain's CDR3 is CSARAGLAGGPLNEQYF.

CDR3 amino acids: CASSFPYRGQDYEQYF. The chain has TRBV28 and TRBJ2-7; the TRBD1 assignment by TCRdb is unverifiable without DNA. The CDR3 length is 16 residues. Germline V gene sequence: CDR1 MDHEN, CDR2 SYDVKM.